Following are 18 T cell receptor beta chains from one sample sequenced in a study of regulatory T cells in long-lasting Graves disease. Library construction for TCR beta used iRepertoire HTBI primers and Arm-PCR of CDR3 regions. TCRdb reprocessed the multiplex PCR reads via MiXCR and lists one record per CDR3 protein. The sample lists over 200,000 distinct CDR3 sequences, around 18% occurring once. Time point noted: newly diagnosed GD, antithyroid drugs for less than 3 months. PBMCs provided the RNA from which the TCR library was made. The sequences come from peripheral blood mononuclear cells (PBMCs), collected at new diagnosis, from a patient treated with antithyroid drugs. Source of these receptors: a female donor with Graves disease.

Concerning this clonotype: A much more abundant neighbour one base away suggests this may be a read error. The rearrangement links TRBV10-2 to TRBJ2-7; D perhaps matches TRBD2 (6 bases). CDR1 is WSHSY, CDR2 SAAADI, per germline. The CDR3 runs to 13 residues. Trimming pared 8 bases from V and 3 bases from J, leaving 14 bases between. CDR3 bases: TGCGCCAGCGGAGTCCGGGACTTCTACGAGCAGTACTTC. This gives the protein CASGVRDFYEQYF.

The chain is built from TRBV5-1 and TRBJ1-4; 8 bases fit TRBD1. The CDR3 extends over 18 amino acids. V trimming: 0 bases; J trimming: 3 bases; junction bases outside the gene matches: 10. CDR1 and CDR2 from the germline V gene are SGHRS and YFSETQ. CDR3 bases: TGCGCCAGCAGCTTGGAGGTTTCAGGGGGCGACTCTAATGAAAAACTGTTTTTT. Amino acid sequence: CASSLEVSGGDSNEKLFF.

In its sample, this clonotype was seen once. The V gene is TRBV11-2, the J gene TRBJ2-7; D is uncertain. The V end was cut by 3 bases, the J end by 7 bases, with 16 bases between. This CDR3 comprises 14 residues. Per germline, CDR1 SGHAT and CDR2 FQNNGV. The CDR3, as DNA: TGTGCCAGCAGCTTGGTTCTAGATTCGAAGGAGCAGTACTTC. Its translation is CASSLVLDSKEQYF.

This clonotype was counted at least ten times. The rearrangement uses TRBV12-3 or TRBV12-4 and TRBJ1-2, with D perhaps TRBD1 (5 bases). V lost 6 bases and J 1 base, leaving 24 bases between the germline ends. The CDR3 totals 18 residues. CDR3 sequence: CASSFHRRQLLHNYGYTF. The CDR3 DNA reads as TGTGCCAGCAGCTTCCACCGCCGACAGCTCCTACATAACTATGGCTACACCTTC.

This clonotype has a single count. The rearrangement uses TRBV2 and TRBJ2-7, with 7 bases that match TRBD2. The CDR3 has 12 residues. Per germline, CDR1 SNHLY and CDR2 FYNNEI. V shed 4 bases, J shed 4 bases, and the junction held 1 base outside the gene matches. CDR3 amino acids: CASSGEGYEQYF. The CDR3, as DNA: TGTGCCAGCAGTGGGGAGGGGTACGAGCAGTACTTC.

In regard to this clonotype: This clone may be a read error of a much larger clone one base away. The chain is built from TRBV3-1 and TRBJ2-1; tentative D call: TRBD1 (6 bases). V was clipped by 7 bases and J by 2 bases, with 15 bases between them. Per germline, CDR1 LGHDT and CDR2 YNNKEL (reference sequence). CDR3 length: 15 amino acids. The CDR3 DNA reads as TGTGCCAGCACTCCAGAACGGACAGCCTACAATGAGCAGTTCTTC. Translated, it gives CASTPERTAYNEQFF.

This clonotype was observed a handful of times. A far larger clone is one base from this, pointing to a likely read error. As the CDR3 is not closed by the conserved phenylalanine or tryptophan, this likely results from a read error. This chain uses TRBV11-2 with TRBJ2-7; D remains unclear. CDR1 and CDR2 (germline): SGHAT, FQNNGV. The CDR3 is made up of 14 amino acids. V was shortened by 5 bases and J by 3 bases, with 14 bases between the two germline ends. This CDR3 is CASSPRPLVYEQYL. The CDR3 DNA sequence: TGTGCCAGCAGCCCCCGGCCCCTAGTCTACGAGCAGTACCTC.

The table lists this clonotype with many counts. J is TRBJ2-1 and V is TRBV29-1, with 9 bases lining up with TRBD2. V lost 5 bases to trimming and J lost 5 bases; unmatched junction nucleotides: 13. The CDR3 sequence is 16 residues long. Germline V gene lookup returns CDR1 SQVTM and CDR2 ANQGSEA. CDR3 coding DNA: TGCAGCGTTCCCCCACCGACTAGCGGCCCCCACAATGAGCAGTTCTTC. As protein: CSVPPPTSGPHNEQFF.

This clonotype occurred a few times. The CDR3 reads CASSQDPAGVEQYF. In DNA form, the CDR3 reads TGTGCCAGCAGCCAAGATCCAGCGGGAGTCGAGCAGTACTTC. This chain joins TRBV3-1 and TRBJ2-7; 8 positions agree with TRBD2. From germline, CDR1 is LGHDT and CDR2 YNNKEL (reference sequence). Trimming cost V 0 bases and J 6 bases; bases outside gene matches: 4. CDR3 length: 14 residues.

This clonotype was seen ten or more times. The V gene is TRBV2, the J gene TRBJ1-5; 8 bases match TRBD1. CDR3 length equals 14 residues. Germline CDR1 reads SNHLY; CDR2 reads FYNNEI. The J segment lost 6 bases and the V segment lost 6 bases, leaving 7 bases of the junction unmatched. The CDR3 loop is CASSQLDRVQPQHF. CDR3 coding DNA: TGTGCCAGCAGCCAACTGGACAGGGTTCAGCCCCAGCATTTT. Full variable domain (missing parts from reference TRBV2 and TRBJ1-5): EPEVTQTPSHQVTQMGQEVILRCVPISNHLYFYWYRQILGQKVEFLVSFYNNEISEKSEIFDDQFSVERPDGSNFTLKIRSTKLEDSAMYFCASSQLDRVQPQHFGDGTRLSIL.

CDR3 bases: TGTGCCAGCAGTTTACGGGACAGGGACCATGGGGAGACCCAGTACTTC. As protein: CASSLRDRDHGETQYF. This sequence joins TRBV28 and TRBJ2-5; TRBD1 aligns across 9 bases. Germline V lookup: CDR1 MDHEN, CDR2 SYDVKM. The CDR3 has 16 amino acids. The trim removed 2 bases at V and 5 bases at J, leaving 9 bases unmatched. Supplemented by reference TRBV28 and TRBJ2-5, the full variable domain reads DVKVTQSSRYLVKRTGEKVFLECVQDMDHENMFWYRQDPGLGLRLIYFSYDVKMKEKGDIPEGYSVSREKKERFSLILESASTNQTSMYLCASSLRDRDHGETQYFGPGTRLLVL.

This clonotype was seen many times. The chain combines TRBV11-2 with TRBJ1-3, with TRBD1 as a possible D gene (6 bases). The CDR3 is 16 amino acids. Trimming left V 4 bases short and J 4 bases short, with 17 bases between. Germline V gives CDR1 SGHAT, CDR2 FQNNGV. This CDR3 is CASSSPAGAAGNTIYF. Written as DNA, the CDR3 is TGTGCCAGCAGCTCCCCTGCAGGGGCTGCGGGAAACACCATATATTTT.

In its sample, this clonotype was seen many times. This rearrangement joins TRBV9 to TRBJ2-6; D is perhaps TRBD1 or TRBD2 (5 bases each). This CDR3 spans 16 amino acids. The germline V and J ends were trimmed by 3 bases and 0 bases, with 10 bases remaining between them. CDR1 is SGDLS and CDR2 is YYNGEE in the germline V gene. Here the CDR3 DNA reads TGTGCCAGCAGCGCCTTCGGGACCTCTGGGGCCAACGTCCTGACTTTC. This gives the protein CASSAFGTSGANVLTF.

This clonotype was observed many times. The DNA for the CDR3 is TGTGCCAGCAGCCCGCCGGCGAGCTCCGAGCAGTACTTC. It encodes CASSPPASSEQYF. This chain uses TRBV7-9 with TRBJ2-7; no clear D gene. The ends were cut back, 5 bases at V and 6 bases at J, with 14 bases in the middle. The germline CDR1 and CDR2 sequences are SEHNR and FQNEAQ (reference sequence). The CDR3 loop spans 13 amino acids.

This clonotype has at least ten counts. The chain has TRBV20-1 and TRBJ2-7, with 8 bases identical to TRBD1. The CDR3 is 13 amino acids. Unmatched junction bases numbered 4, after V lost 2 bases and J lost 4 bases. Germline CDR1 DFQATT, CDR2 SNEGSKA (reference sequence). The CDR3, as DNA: TGCAGTGCTAGAAACAGGGGGAGGTACGAGCAGTACTTC. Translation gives CSARNRGRYEQYF.

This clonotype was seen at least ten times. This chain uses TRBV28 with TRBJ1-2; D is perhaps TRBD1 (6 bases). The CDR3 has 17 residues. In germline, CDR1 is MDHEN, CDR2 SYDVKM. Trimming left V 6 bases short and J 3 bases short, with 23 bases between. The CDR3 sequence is CASSHSGASFGDYGYTF. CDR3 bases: TGTGCCAGCAGCCATTCGGGGGCCTCCTTCGGAGACTATGGCTACACCTTC.

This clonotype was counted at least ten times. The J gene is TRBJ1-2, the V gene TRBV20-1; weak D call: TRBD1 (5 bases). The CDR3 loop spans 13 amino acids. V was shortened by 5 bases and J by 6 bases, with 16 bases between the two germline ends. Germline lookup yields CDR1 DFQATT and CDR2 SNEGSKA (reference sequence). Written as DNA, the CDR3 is TGCAGTGCTGAGGCAGGGTTCGGGGATGGCTACACCTTC. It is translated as CSAEAGFGDGYTF.

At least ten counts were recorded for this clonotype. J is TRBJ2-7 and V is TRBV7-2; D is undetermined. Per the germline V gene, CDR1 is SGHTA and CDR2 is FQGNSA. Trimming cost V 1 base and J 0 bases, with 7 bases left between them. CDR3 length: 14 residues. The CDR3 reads CASSLDRFSYEQYF. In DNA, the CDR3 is TGTGCCAGCAGCTTAGATAGGTTCTCCTACGAGCAGTACTTC.